The 9 T cell receptor beta chains reported below all come from one sample, sequenced in a study of CD8+ T cells in alopecia areata. Reverse transcribed after extraction, RNA yielded cDNA as the sequencing template. Some clones are missing from TCRdb's copy, which holds only in-frame ones; the method was immunoSEQ multiplex PCR. The sample lists 90,000 to 150,000 clones; roughly two thirds were seen once. Material for sequencing was CD4+ T cells sorted from blood. Every receptor here comes from a human donor in good health.

The rearrangement links TRBV25-1 to TRBJ2-1; no reliable D call. The V end was cut by 6 bases, the J end by 10 bases, with 10 bases between. The CDR3 is 11 amino acids. Germline V gives CDR1 MGHDK, CDR2 SYGVNS. The CDR3: CASRGIGEQFF. The CDR3 coding sequence is TGTGCCAGCAGGGGGATTGGAGAGCAGTTCTTC.

The V and J genes are TRBV15 and TRBJ2-5, with 7 nucleotides matching TRBD1. The ends lost 1 base at V and 4 bases at J; junction bases unmatched: 12. The CDR3 contains 17 residues. CDR1 LNHNV and CDR2 YYDKDF come from the germline V gene (reference sequence). CDR3 amino acids: CATSRAPTRQGGETQYF. Here the CDR3 DNA reads TGTGCCACCAGCAGAGCCCCAACCCGACAGGGTGGAGAGACCCAGTACTTC.

This rearrangement joins TRBV30 to TRBJ2-5; TRBD2 matches 8 bases. J was trimmed by 5 bases and V by 3 bases; bases with no gene match: 5. Germline V gene lookup returns CDR1 GTSNPN and CDR2 SVGIG (reference sequence). The CDR3 has 13 amino acids. CDR3 loop: CAWSRVAGETQYF. The CDR3 nucleotides are TGTGCCTGGAGCAGGGTAGCGGGGGAGACCCAGTACTTC.

This clone was counted between two and nine times. The rearrangement links TRBV6-6 to TRBJ1-1; weak D call: TRBD1 (6 bases). Deletions cut 6 bases from V and 7 bases from J, with 21 bases between. The CDR3 runs to 15 residues. Germline values: CDR1 MNHNY, CDR2 SVGAGI (reference sequence). The chain's CDR3 is CASSPEQGQNLEAFF. CDR3 DNA sequence: TGTGCCAGCAGCCCTGAACAAGGACAGAACCTTGAAGCTTTCTTT.

The rearrangement joins TRBV11-2 to TRBJ1-1, with 7 bases lining up with TRBD1. With V trimmed by 2 bases and J by 2 bases, 5 bases remained unmatched. The CDR3 loop spans 15 amino acids. Germline CDR1 and CDR2: SGHAT and FQNNGV. CDR3: CASSLRGTANTEAFF. The CDR3 DNA follows: TGTGCCAGCAGCTTAAGAGGGACAGCCAACACTGAAGCTTTCTTT. Full variable domain (rest looked up from reference TRBV11-2 and TRBJ1-1): EAGVAQSPRYKIIEKRQSVAFWCNPISGHATLYWYQQILGQGPKLLIQFQNNGVVDDSQLPKDRFSAERLKGVDSTLKIQPAKLEDSAVYLCASSLRGTANTEAFFGQGTRLTVV.

The table lists this clone with a few counts. The chain combines TRBV30 with TRBJ2-7; D may correspond to TRBD1 or TRBD2 (5 bases each). The V end lost 5 bases, the J end lost 4 bases, and 12 bases lay between the germline ends. The CDR3 spans 12 residues. Germline lookup yields CDR1 GTSNPN and CDR2 SVGIG (reference sequence). This CDR3 reads CAWGQEGYEQYF. CDR3 nucleotides: TGTGCCTGGGGGCAAGAGGGGTACGAGCAGTACTTC.

This clone was found a few times. The chain is built from TRBV14 and TRBJ2-5; D ambiguous. The ends were cut back, 1 base at V and 5 bases at J, with 5 bases in the middle. CDR3 size: 12 residues. Germline V gene sequence: CDR1 SGHDN, CDR2 FVKESK. CDR3 DNA: TGTGCCAGCAGCCAAGTCCCGGAGACCCAGTACTTC. Translating it yields CASSQVPETQYF. The full variable domain, with the rest looked up from reference TRBV14 and TRBJ2-5, is EAGVTQFPSHSVIEKGQTVTLRCDPISGHDNLYWYRRVMGKEIKFLLHFVKESKQDESGMPNNRFLAERTGGTYSTLKVQPAELEDSGVYFCASSQVPETQYFGPGTRLLVL.

The rearrangement links TRBV5-1 to TRBJ1-6, with 7 bases aligning to TRBD1. Germline-derived CDR1 and CDR2 are SGHRS and YFSETQ. The CDR3 is 15 residues long. V gave up 0 bases and J gave up 9 bases; unmatched junction bases: 6. The CDR3 nucleotides are TGCGCCAGCAGCTTGGACGAGACAGGGCTTTCACCCCTCCACTTT. This encodes CASSLDETGLSPLHF. The full variable domain, rest sourced from reference TRBV5-1 and TRBJ1-6, is KAGVTQTPRYLIKTRGQQVTLSCSPISGHRSVSWYQQTPGQGLQFLFEYFSETQRNKGNFPGRFSGRQFSNSRSEMNVSTLELGDSALYLCASSLDETGLSPLHFGNGTRLTVT.

This clone was picked up one time. The chain employs TRBV30 and TRBJ1-2, with a tentative D call TRBD1 (5 bases). The CDR3 runs 15 residues. The germline gives CDR1 GTSNPN, CDR2 SVGIG (reference sequence). The V and J ends lost 3 bases and 8 bases respectively, with 22 bases between them. CDR3 residues: CAWRARGGGTQGYTF. The CDR3 bases are TGTGCCTGGAGGGCAAGGGGCGGCGGAACTCAAGGCTACACCTTC.